A single sample gave rise to the 32 T cell receptor beta chains below, sequenced in a study of CD4 T cells in relation to SARS-CoV-2 and coronaviruses. These receptors' antigens are unknown. CD4+ T cells from unexposed donors were obtained before the COVID-19 pandemic (2011-2018). The cells were cultured for over eight days before CD4+ T cells were isolated. Data came from immunoSEQ multiplex PCR; TCRdb stores just in-frame clones and leaves some out. This table has some 16,000 clones, around 77% appearing once. The sample was CD4+ T cells from PBMCs, cultured in vitro. The receptors derive from a human donor in good health.

V usage is TRBV24-1 and J usage is TRBJ2-3; D not certain. Trimming took 3 bases from V and 3 from J, leaving 9 bases between them. This CDR3 has 14 amino acids. From germline, CDR1 is KGHDR and CDR2 SFDVKD. In DNA, the CDR3 is TGTGCCACCAGTGATAGCCAGGCGACAGATACGCAGTATTTT. Protein product: CATSDSQATDTQYF.

J is TRBJ2-7 and V is TRBV19; possible D gene TRBD1, 6 bases. Trimming cost V 1 base and J 0 bases, with 16 bases left between them. This CDR3 is built from 17 residues. CDR1 LNHDA and CDR2 SQIVND come from the germline V gene (reference sequence). The CDR3 DNA reads as TGTGCCAGTAGTATAGCCTTCACAGGGTTAAGCTCCTACGAGCAGTACTTC. Translated, it gives CASSIAFTGLSSYEQYF.

V is TRBV12-3 or TRBV12-4 and J is TRBJ2-7, with D tentatively TRBD2 (6 bases). The CDR3 consists of 13 residues. Trimming took 3 bases from V and 6 from J, leaving 12 bases between them. CDR3 bases: TGTGCCAGCAGTTTGGGGGGACGGTTCGAGCAGTACTTC. Translating it yields CASSLGGRFEQYF.

This clone was detected once. The chain uses TRBV6-2 or TRBV6-3 and TRBJ2-6; D remains ambiguous. This CDR3 region has 15 residues. Per germline, CDR1 MNHEY and CDR2 SVGEGT. Trimming took 5 bases from V and 4 from J, leaving 12 bases between them. The CDR3 DNA follows: TGTGCCAGCAGTCGCCTGGGGTTAGGGGCCAACGTCCTGACTTTC. Its protein is CASSRLGLGANVLTF.

This chain connects TRBV28 to TRBJ2-3; TRBD1 might be the D (6 bases). V lost 7 bases and J 6 bases, leaving 14 bases between the germline ends. The CDR3 totals 13 residues. In germline, CDR1 is MDHEN, CDR2 SYDVKM. In DNA form, the CDR3 reads TGTGCCAGCACGGGGACAAGGTGGGATACGCAGTATTTT. It yields the protein CASTGTRWDTQYF.

This chain connects TRBV30 to TRBJ1-3; a weak D match, TRBD1 (6 bases). The CDR3 totals 14 residues. Germline loops: CDR1 GTSNPN, CDR2 SVGIG (reference sequence). The V end was cut by 2 bases, the J end by 0 bases, with 8 bases between. The CDR3 reads CAWSRQVSGNTIYF. The CDR3 DNA reads TGTGCCTGGAGTCGACAGGTCTCTGGAAACACCATATATTTT.

V usage is TRBV7-2 and J usage is TRBJ2-2, with a weak D call TRBD1 (5 bases). The germline CDR1 and CDR2 sequences are SGHTA and FQGNSA. The CDR3 is 15 amino acids. Trimming stripped 2 bases from V and 5 bases from J, with 12 bases between. The chain's CDR3 is CASSLNQGRTGELFF. The CDR3 coding sequence is TGTGCCAGCAGCTTAAATCAGGGTCGGACCGGGGAGCTGTTTTTT.

The V call is TRBV12-5, the J call TRBJ2-7; 13 bases map to TRBD2. CDR3 length: 16 residues. In germline, CDR1 is LGHNT, CDR2 FRNRAP. V was clipped by 2 bases and J by 4 bases; unmatched bases: 5. The CDR3 bases are TGTGCTAGTGGTTTGCGACTAGCGGGAGGTCGGTACGAGCAGTACTTC. It specifies CASGLRLAGGRYEQYF.

The CDR3 bases are TGTGCCTGGGACCTGGGACTAGCGGGAGGGCTCGAGCAGTTCTTC. It translates to CAWDLGLAGGLEQFF. The chain has TRBV30 and TRBJ2-1; 16 nucleotides line up with TRBD2. CDR1 and CDR2 from the germline V gene are GTSNPN and SVGIG (reference sequence). The ends lost 5 bases at V and 10 bases at J; junction bases unmatched: 8. CDR3 length: 15 residues. The full variable domain, rest sourced from reference TRBV30 and TRBJ2-1, is SQTIHQWPATLVQPVGSPLSLECTVEGTSNPNLYWYRQAAGRGLQLLFYSVGIGQISSEVPQNLSASRPQDRQFILSSKKLLLSDSGFYLCAWDLGLAGGLEQFFGPGTRLTVL.

The rearrangement joins TRBV19 to TRBJ2-5; D is uncertain. From germline, CDR1 is LNHDA and CDR2 SQIVND (reference sequence). CDR3 length equals 12 residues. V dropped 9 bases and J dropped 5 bases, with 13 bases sitting between them. CDR3 loop: CASGGDLETQYF. CDR3 in DNA: TGTGCCAGCGGTGGGGATCTGGAGACCCAGTACTTC.

The rearrangement joins TRBV30 to TRBJ2-1; 10 nucleotides agree with TRBD2. The V and J ends lost 1 base and 6 bases, in that order; junction bases with no gene match: 6. The germline V gene encodes CDR1 GTSNPN and CDR2 SVGIG (reference sequence). The CDR3 extends over 15 amino acids. The CDR3 region is CAWSDSGRAPNEQFF. For the CDR3, the DNA is TGTGCCTGGAGTGACAGCGGGAGGGCCCCCAATGAGCAGTTCTTC.

The chain has TRBV19 and TRBJ1-5; 7 bases map to TRBD1. CDR3 size: 17 residues. V was clipped by 6 bases and J by 1 base; unmatched bases: 12. Germline V CDR1 and CDR2: LNHDA, SQIVND (reference sequence). The CDR3 coding sequence is TGTGCCAGTAGCCGACCAGATGGACAGGAAAGCAATCAGCCCCAGCATTTT. It encodes CASSRPDGQESNQPQHF.

V gene TRBV10-3 combines with J gene TRBJ2-7; D is unclear. The CDR3 length is 11 residues. Deletions cut 4 bases from V and 4 bases from J, with 5 bases between. Germline V lookup: CDR1 ENHRY, CDR2 SYGVKD. The CDR3 region has the DNA TGTGCCATCAGTGGGCAGTACGAGCAGTACTTC. Protein sequence: CAISGQYEQYF.

The chain recombines TRBV19 with TRBJ1-3; 10 bases match TRBD1. Looked up from germline, CDR1 is LNHDA and CDR2 is SQIVND (reference sequence). The CDR3 sequence is 15 residues long. V dropped 6 bases and J dropped 3; count of bases not matched to a gene: 5. The CDR3 region is CASREGQGIGNTIYF. In nucleotides, the CDR3 is TGTGCCAGTAGAGAGGGACAGGGGATTGGAAACACCATATATTTT.

CDR3: CASSQGGGTSYEQYF. Written as DNA, the CDR3 is TGTGCCAGCAGCCAAGGAGGGGGAACCTCCTACGAGCAGTACTTC. J is TRBJ2-7 and V is TRBV4-2; D possibly corresponds to TRBD1 (6 bases). Germline V CDR1 and CDR2: LGHNA, YNFKEQ. V lost 1 base to trimming and J lost 0 bases, with 10 bases between them. CDR3 length: 15 residues.

To note about this clone: The sample has other DNA sequences that encode this CDR3 too. This chain joins TRBV6-4 and TRBJ2-6; D ambiguous. CDR3 length: 15 residues. Germline lookup yields CDR1 MRHNA and CDR2 SNTAGT. V shed 3 bases and J shed 0 bases, with 6 bases lying between them. CDR3 residues: CASSDSSSGANVLTF. CDR3 DNA: TGTGCCAGCAGTGATTCCAGCTCTGGGGCCAACGTCCTGACTTTC.

J is TRBJ2-7 and V is TRBV15; no reliable D call. Germline V gene data show CDR1 as LNHNV and CDR2 as YYDKDF (reference sequence). V lost 4 bases, J lost 2 bases, and 15 bases lay in between. CDR3 size: 15 residues. The CDR3 nucleotides read TGTGCCACCAGCATCGACCCTCTTACTACCTACGAGCAGTACTTC. Translating gives CATSIDPLTTYEQYF.

Only a few counts were recorded for this clone. J is TRBJ2-1 and V is TRBV7-3; unclear D gene. The CDR3 covers 14 residues. V lost 5 bases to trimming and J lost 7 bases, with 15 bases between them. Per the germline V gene, CDR1 is SGHTA and CDR2 is FQGTGA. The CDR3 DNA sequence: TGTGCCAGCAGCCCCCAGTCGAGAGCGAATGAGCAGTTCTTC. It specifies CASSPQSRANEQFF.

The chain combines TRBV5-1 with TRBJ2-2; TRBD2 matches 15 bases. V lost 4 bases to trimming and J lost 7 bases; unmatched junction nucleotides: 5. CDR1 SGHRS and CDR2 YFSETQ come from the germline V gene. The CDR3 has 16 amino acids. CDR3 bases: TGCGCCAGCAGCCCACAGGGACTAGCGGGAGGCGGGGAGCTGTTTTTT. The encoded protein is CASSPQGLAGGGELFF.

The rearrangement uses TRBV3-1 (or the pseudogene TRBV3-2) and TRBJ2-1; the match to TRBD2 covers 7 bases. This CDR3 is built from 14 residues. V lost 5 bases to trimming and J lost 3 bases; unmatched junction nucleotides: 4. Germline V lookup: CDR1 LGHDT, CDR2 YNNKEL (reference sequence). The CDR3 DNA reads as TGTGCCAGCAGCTCACGCGGGGGCTACAATGAGCAGTTCTTC. Translation gives CASSSRGGYNEQFF.

This sequence joins TRBV6-5 and TRBJ2-5, with no clear D. The CDR3 runs 11 residues. V lost 7 bases, J lost 5 bases, and 8 bases lay in between. Germline V gene data show CDR1 as MNHEY and CDR2 as SVGAGI. The CDR3 loop reads CASIVAETQYF. The CDR3, as DNA: TGTGCCAGCATTGTTGCCGAGACCCAGTACTTC.

The V call is TRBV11-2, the J call TRBJ2-3; TRBD2 aligns across 12 bases. The junction had 7 bases not matched to a gene; V was cut back by 1 base and J by 5 bases. The CDR3 sequence is 17 residues long. Germline V gene data show CDR1 as SGHAT and CDR2 as FQNNGV. This CDR3 reads CASSLGGLAGGLDTQYF. In nucleotides, the CDR3 is TGTGCCAGCAGCTTAGGGGGGCTAGCGGGAGGGTTAGATACGCAGTATTTT.

This clone was observed a few times. The V and J genes are TRBV6-6 and TRBJ2-2; 9 bases fit TRBD2. Germline CDR1 and CDR2: MNHNY and SVGAGI (reference sequence). This CDR3 contains 16 residues. V gave up 2 bases and J gave up 6 bases; unmatched junction bases: 7. CDR3 sequence: CASSYLLAGIPGELFF. In DNA, the CDR3 is TGTGCCAGCAGTTACCTACTAGCGGGCATACCCGGGGAGCTGTTTTTT.

The chain couples TRBV5-6 to TRBJ1-5; D remains ambiguous. V was clipped by 4 bases and J by 5 bases, with 10 bases between them. This CDR3 region has 13 residues. Germline V gene data show CDR1 as SGHDT and CDR2 as YYEEEE. CDR3 DNA: TGTGCCAGCAGCGTGCTGGGTGATCAGCCCCAGCATTTT. Protein sequence: CASSVLGDQPQHF.

The rearrangement links TRBV18 to TRBJ2-3; TRBD1 might be the D (6 bases). The CDR3 loop spans 15 amino acids. Germline CDR1 is KGHSH and CDR2 is LQKENI. Trimming took 5 bases from V and 3 from J, leaving 15 bases between them. The CDR3 protein is CASSARPGQTDTQYF. DNA of the CDR3: TGTGCCAGCTCAGCCCGCCCCGGACAGACAGATACGCAGTATTTT. Full variable domain (rest looked up from reference TRBV18 and TRBJ2-3): NAGVMQNPRHLVRRRGQEARLRCSPMKGHSHVYWYRQLPEEGLKFMVYLQKENIIDESGMPKERFSAEFPKEGPSILRIQQVVRGDSAAYFCASSARPGQTDTQYFGPGTRLTVL.

This chain uses TRBV19 with TRBJ2-1, with 8 bases matching TRBD2. There are 15 residues in the CDR3. Germline V gene sequence: CDR1 LNHDA, CDR2 SQIVND (reference sequence). The V and J ends lost 0 bases and 8 bases, in that order; junction bases with no gene match: 6. CDR3 sequence (DNA): TGTGCCAGTAGTATAGAGTCGGGAGGGGCCTATGAGCAGTTCTTC. This gives the protein CASSIESGGAYEQFF.

The V and J genes are TRBV12-3 or TRBV12-4 and TRBJ1-6; D remains ambiguous. V lost 7 bases, J lost 9 bases, and 10 bases lay in between. This CDR3 has 12 residues. CDR3 DNA: TGTGCCAGCACCCAAAATGCTTCACCCCTCCACTTT. This encodes CASTQNASPLHF.

The chain uses TRBV19 and TRBJ2-1, with 10 bases that match TRBD2. V lost 4 bases, J lost 4 bases, and 7 bases stayed unmatched. This CDR3 comprises 16 residues. Germline lookup yields CDR1 LNHDA and CDR2 SQIVND (reference sequence). Here the CDR3 DNA reads TGTGCCAGTAGTACGCGGACTAGCGGATTTTACAATGAGCAGTTCTTC. Encoded protein: CASSTRTSGFYNEQFF.

V usage is TRBV27 and J usage is TRBJ1-5, with 8 nucleotides matching TRBD1. V trimming: 0 bases; J trimming: 6 bases; junction bases outside the gene matches: 10. The germline V gene encodes CDR1 MNHEY and CDR2 SMNVEV (reference sequence). There are 17 residues in the CDR3. The CDR3 DNA follows: TGTGCCAGCAGTTTATCCCGGACAGGGACTTTGGGTCAGCCCCAGCATTTT. Protein product: CASSLSRTGTLGQPQHF.

The rearrangement joins TRBV19 to TRBJ1-3; weak D call: TRBD1 (6 bases). The length of the CDR3 is 16 residues. The V gene's germline CDR1 is LNHDA and CDR2 SQIVND (reference sequence). V dropped 3 bases and J dropped 0 bases, with 12 bases sitting between them. The CDR3 loop is CASSIPDRASGNTIYF. The CDR3 nucleotides are TGTGCCAGTAGTATCCCGGACAGAGCCTCTGGAAACACCATATATTTT. The whole variable domain, filled in from reference TRBV19 and TRBJ1-3, reads DGGITQSPKYLFRKEGQNVTLSCEQNLNHDAMYWYRQDPGQGLRLIYYSQIVNDFQKGDIAEGYSVSREKKESFPLTVTSAQKNPTAFYLCASSIPDRASGNTIYFGEGSWLTVV.

V gene TRBV19 combines with J gene TRBJ1-3; the D is unclear. The CDR3 loop spans 14 amino acids. Per the germline V gene, CDR1 is LNHDA and CDR2 is SQIVND (reference sequence). V lost 7 bases, J lost 0 bases, and 10 bases lay in between. CDR3 nucleotides: TGTGCCAGTACCCGGACCTTCTCTGGAAACACCATATATTTT. As protein: CASTRTFSGNTIYF.

This clone has only a few counts. The chain employs TRBV19 and TRBJ2-7, with D tentatively TRBD2 (5 bases). Germline values: CDR1 LNHDA, CDR2 SQIVND (reference sequence). The CDR3 loop spans 15 amino acids. V was shortened by 6 bases and J by 0 bases, with 15 bases between the two germline ends. The CDR3 is CASRTVFEGSYEQYF. CDR3 sequence (DNA): TGTGCCAGTAGGACTGTGTTCGAGGGCTCCTACGAGCAGTACTTC.